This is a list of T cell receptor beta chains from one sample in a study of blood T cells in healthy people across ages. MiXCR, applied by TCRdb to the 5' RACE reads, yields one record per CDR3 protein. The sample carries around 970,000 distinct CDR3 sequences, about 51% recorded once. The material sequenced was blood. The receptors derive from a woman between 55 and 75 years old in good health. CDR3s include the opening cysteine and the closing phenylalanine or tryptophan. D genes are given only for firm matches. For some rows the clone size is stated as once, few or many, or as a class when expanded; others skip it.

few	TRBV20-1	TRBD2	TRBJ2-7	CSARERGSSYEQYF	TGCAGTGCTAGAGAGCGGGGGAGCTCCTACGAGCAGTACTTC
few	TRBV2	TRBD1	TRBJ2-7	CASRPGTGAYEQYF	TGTGCCAGCAGGCCCGGGACAGGGGCCTACGAGCAGTACTTC
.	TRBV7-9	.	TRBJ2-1	CASSLIHEQFF	TGTGCCAGCAGCCTGATCCATGAGCAGTTCTTC
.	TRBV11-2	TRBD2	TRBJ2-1	CASSLFWTSGRGNEQFF	TGTGCCAGCAGCCTATTCTGGACTAGCGGGAGAGGTAATGAGCAGTTCTTC
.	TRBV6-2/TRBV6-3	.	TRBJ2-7	CASIKDEQYF	TGTGCCAGTATAAAGGACGAGCAGTACTTC
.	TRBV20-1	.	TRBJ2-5	CSAGRDNSVVGQQTQYF	TGCAGTGCTGGCCGGGACAACTCGGTCGTTGGGCAGCAGACCCAGTACTTC
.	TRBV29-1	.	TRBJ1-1	CSVHGPGRWNTEAFF	TGCAGCGTCCACGGGCCAGGGCGGTGGAACACTGAAGCTTTCTTT
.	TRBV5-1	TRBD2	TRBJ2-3	CASSPRTRLGMGTDTQYF	TGCGCCAGCAGCCCGAGGACTAGGTTGGGTATGGGCACAGATACGCAGTATTTT
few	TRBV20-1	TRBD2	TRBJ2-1	CSARDASGIYNEQFF	TGCAGTGCTAGAGATGCTAGCGGGATCTACAATGAGCAGTTCTTC
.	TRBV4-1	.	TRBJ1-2	CASSQVITEQEGYTF	TGCGCCAGCAGCCAAGTCATAACGGAGCAGGAGGGCTACACCTTC
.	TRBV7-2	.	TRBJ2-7	CASSPETGANEQYF	TGTGCCAGCAGCCCTGAGACAGGAGCAAACGAGCAGTACTTC
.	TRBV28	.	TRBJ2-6	CASSLPGLGANVLTF	TGTGCCAGCAGTTTACCGGGGCTGGGGGCCAACGTCCTGACTTTC
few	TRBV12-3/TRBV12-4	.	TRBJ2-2	CASSGYRSKNTGELFF	TGTGCCAGCAGCGGATACAGGTCAAAGAACACCGGGGAGCTGTTTTTT
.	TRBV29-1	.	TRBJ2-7	CSVVGVNEQYF	TGCAGCGTTGTAGGGGTCAATGAGCAGTACTTC
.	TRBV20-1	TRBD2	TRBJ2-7	CSARDTGGPTYEQYF	TGCAGTGCTAGAGATACGGGAGGGCCTACCTACGAGCAGTACTTC
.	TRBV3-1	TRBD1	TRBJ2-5	CASSPRDRGGNEQYF	TGTGCCAGCAGCCCCCGGGACAGGGGAGGCAATGAGCAGTACTTC
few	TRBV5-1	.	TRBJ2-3	CASRTENQISTDTQYF	TGCGCCAGCAGAACCGAGAACCAGATTAGCACAGATACGCAGTATTTT
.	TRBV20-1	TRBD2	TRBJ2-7	CSARDPTREGWGKEQYF	TGCAGTGCTAGAGATCCAACGCGGGAGGGCTGGGGAAAAGAGCAGTACTTC
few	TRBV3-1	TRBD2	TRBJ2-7	CASSRVSGRSGSYEQYF	TGTGCCAGCAGCCGGGTTAGCGGGAGGTCGGGGTCCTACGAGCAGTACTTC
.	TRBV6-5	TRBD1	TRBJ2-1	CASRPTGVETQFF	TGTGCCAGCAGGCCGACAGGGGTTGAGACCCAGTTCTTC
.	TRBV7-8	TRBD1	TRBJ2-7	CASSSYHGQGVSEQYF	TGTGCCAGCAGCTCCTACCACGGACAGGGGGTGTCGGAGCAGTACTTC
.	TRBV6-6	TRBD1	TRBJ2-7	CASRTSGTGGSYEQYF	TGTGCCAGCAGAACGAGTGGGACAGGGGGCTCCTACGAGCAGTACTTC
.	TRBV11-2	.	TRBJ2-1	CASSSTGAVEQFF	TGTGCCAGCAGTTCCACGGGGGCGGTGGAGCAGTTCTTC
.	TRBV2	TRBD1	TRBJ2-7	CASSEGGTAYYEQYF	TGTGCCAGCAGTGAAGGAGGGACAGCGTACTACGAGCAGTACTTC
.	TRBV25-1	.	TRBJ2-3	CASTLEGADTQYF	TGTGCCAGCACCCTGGAGGGGGCAGATACGCAGTATTTT
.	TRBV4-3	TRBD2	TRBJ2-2	CASSQEPGLYTGELFF	TGCGCCAGCAGCCAAGAGCCGGGACTATACACCGGGGAGCTGTTTTTT
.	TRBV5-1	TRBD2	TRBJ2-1	CASSSGLARIDEQFF	TGCGCCAGCAGCTCGGGACTAGCAAGGATCGATGAGCAGTTCTTC
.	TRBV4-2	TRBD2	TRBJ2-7	CASSQTGGLGYEQYF	TGTGCCAGCAGCCAAACGGGAGGACTAGGCTACGAGCAGTACTTC
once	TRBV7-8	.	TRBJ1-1	CASSLARAANTEAFF	TGTGCCAGCAGCTTAGCGAGGGCAGCAAACACTGAAGCTTTCTTT
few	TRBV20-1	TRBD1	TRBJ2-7	CSARAGQGFEQYF	TGCAGTGCTAGAGCGGGACAGGGATTTGAGCAGTACTTC
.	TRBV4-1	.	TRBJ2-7	CASSQVPPSKWDYEQYF	TGCGCCAGCAGCCAAGTCCCACCTAGTAAGTGGGACTACGAGCAGTACTTC
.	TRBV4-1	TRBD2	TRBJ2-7	CASSQVVAGGSTYEQYF	TGCGCCAGCAGCCAAGTTGTGGCGGGGGGAAGCACCTACGAGCAGTACTTC
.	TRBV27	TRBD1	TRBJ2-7	CASSPEGTGGSYEQYF	TGTGCCAGCAGTCCGGAGGGGACAGGGGGCTCCTACGAGCAGTACTTC
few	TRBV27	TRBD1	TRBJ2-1	CASNPTGGGNEQFF	TGTGCCAGCAACCCGACAGGGGGCGGCAATGAGCAGTTCTTC
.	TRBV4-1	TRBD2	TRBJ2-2	CASSSYSGGAGGRELFF	TGCGCCAGCAGCTCCTACTCCGGGGGAGCCGGGGGGAGGGAGCTGTTTTTT
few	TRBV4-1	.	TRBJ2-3	CASSHGTGADTQYF	TGCGCCAGCAGCCACGGGACCGGCGCGGATACGCAGTATTTT
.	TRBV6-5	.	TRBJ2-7	CASRAAGTSSYEQYF	TGTGCCAGCAGGGCCGCCGGGACGAGCTCCTACGAGCAGTACTTC
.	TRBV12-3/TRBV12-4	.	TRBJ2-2	CASSVGRPDTGELFF	TGTGCCAGCAGTGTGGGACGGCCTGACACCGGGGAGCTGTTTTTT
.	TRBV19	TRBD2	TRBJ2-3	CASIYGRLGTQYF	TGTGCCAGTATTTACGGGAGGTTAGGTACGCAGTATTTT
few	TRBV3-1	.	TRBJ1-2	CASSHTGTLNSYGYTF	TGTGCCAGCAGCCATACCGGGACGCTTAATAGCTATGGCTACACCTTC
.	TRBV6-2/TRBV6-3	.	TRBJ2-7	CASSGGRGWYEQYF	TGTGCCAGCAGTGGGGGCAGGGGATGGTACGAGCAGTACTTC
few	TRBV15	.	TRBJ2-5	CATSREFETRSETQYF	TGTGCCACCAGCCGCGAGTTTGAGACTAGGAGTGAGACCCAGTACTTC
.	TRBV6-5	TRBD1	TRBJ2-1	CASMEDRGTYNEQFF	TGTGCCAGCATGGAGGACAGGGGAACCTACAATGAGCAGTTCTTC
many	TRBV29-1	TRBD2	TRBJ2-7	CSVEGGTSNYEQYF	TGCAGCGTTGAGGGGGGGACTAGTAACTACGAGCAGTACTTC
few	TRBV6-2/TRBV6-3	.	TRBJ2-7	CASSYTNPSYEQYF	TGTGCCAGCAGTTACACCAATCCTTCCTACGAGCAGTACTTC
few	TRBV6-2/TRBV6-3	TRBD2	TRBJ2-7	CASKRLASSYEQYF	TGTGCCAGCAAAAGACTAGCGAGCTCCTACGAGCAGTACTTC
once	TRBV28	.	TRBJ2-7	CASSANPFGEQYF	TGTGCCAGCAGTGCCAACCCCTTTGGCGAGCAGTACTTC
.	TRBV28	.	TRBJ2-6	CASSRGSLSGANVLTF	TGTGCCAGCAGTCGGGGTTCCCTCTCTGGGGCCAACGTCCTGACTTTC